This T cell receptor beta chain came from a study of cytomegalovirus exposure and HLA in healthy donors. Study results and limitations: It was found in a later analysis that first-cohort TCR clusters tended to co-occur in the 90 to 150 validation repertoires. The study recorded 160 or so TCR beta chains that were cytomegalovirus-associated.

Data came from immunoSEQ multiplex PCR; TCRdb stores just in-frame clones and leaves some out. The data contain tens of thousands of clones, over 85% of them singletons. In the case of this clone: Its antigen is currently unknown.

The germline CDR1 and CDR2 sequences are SGHNT and YYREEE (reference sequence). CDR3 size: 13 residues. Trimming shortened V by 0 bases and J by 6 bases, and 9 bases separated the two germline ends. The V gene is TRBV5-4, the J gene TRBJ1-1; weak D call: TRBD1 (5 bases). The receptor's source is a woman between 18 and 30 years old in good health and CMV-seronegative. The sample comprised PBMCs. The CDR3 reads CASSLGVGPEAFF. The CDR3, as DNA: TGTGCCAGCAGCTTGGGAGTGGGGCCTGAAGCTTTCTTT.